The 19 T cell receptor beta chains below all came from one sample that was sequenced in a study of spatial heterogeneity in lung cancer. One entry per CDR3 protein, called by TCRdb with MiXCR from the 5' RACE reads. The repertoire holds approximately 17,000 distinct CDR3 sequences, with over 15% as singletons. The time point denotes: blood at routine non-recurrence follow-up after resection. Sequencing was performed on PBMCs, taken at follow-up. These receptors came from a male donor with early-stage non-small cell lung cancer.

This clonotype has at least ten counts. This rearrangement joins TRBV12-3 or TRBV12-4 to TRBJ1-5; TRBD1 agrees at 9 bases. V gave up 5 bases and J gave up 2 bases; unmatched junction bases: 4. The CDR3 is made up of 15 amino acids. CDR3 sequence (DNA): TGTGCCAGCAGTCCCCGGACAGGGGGCAATCAGCCCCAGCATTTT. Protein: CASSPRTGGNQPQHF.

There are many counts of this clonotype. V usage is TRBV29-1 and J usage is TRBJ1-1; 7 bases are shared with TRBD1. CDR1 is SQVTM, CDR2 ANQGSEA, per germline. With 4 bases clipped from V and 5 bases from J, the junction kept 4 bases outside the gene matches. The CDR3 totals 12 residues. The CDR3 DNA sequence: TGCAGCGTTGTGACAGGGCGAACTGAAGCTTTCTTT. It yields the protein CSVVTGRTEAFF.

This clonotype was counted only a few times. This chain joins TRBV30 and TRBJ1-2, with D tentatively TRBD1 (6 bases). From germline, CDR1 is GTSNPN and CDR2 SVGIG (reference sequence). This CDR3 comprises 13 residues. V dropped 3 bases and J dropped 5 bases, with 13 bases sitting between them. As DNA, the CDR3 is TGTGCCTGGAGCGCGACAGGAGTGTATGGCTACACCTTC. It specifies CAWSATGVYGYTF.

This clonotype is judged medium-sized. The chain employs TRBV7-2 and TRBJ1-5, with D unclear. Germline V gene sequence: CDR1 SGHTA, CDR2 FQGNSA. This CDR3 region has 17 residues. The V and J ends lost 0 bases and 0 bases respectively, with 12 bases between them. The CDR3 region has the DNA TGTGCCAGCAGCTTAGCCGGCAGGCCCCATAGCAATCAGCCCCAGCATTTT. This encodes CASSLAGRPHSNQPQHF.

Comments on this clonotype: A much more abundant neighbour one base away suggests this may be a read error. The chain combines TRBV4-1 with TRBJ1-1; D remains unclear. Trimming removed 1 base from V and 5 bases from J, with 11 bases in between. The CDR3 extends over 14 amino acids. Germline lookup yields CDR1 MGHRA and CDR2 YSYEKL. This chain's CDR3 is CASSQVVRRTEAFF. The CDR3 region has the DNA TGCGCCAGCAGCCAAGTTGTCCGGAGAACTGAAGCTTTCTTT.

V and J are TRBV29-1 and TRBJ2-7, with 7 bases aligning to TRBD1. CDR3 length: 14 amino acids. Per germline, CDR1 SQVTM and CDR2 ANQGSEA. V trimming: 6 bases; J trimming: 4 bases; junction bases outside the gene matches: 12. The CDR3 DNA reads TGCAGCGTGAGCTCCAGGGGGTTAGGGTACGAGCAGTACTTC. This translates into CSVSSRGLGYEQYF.

This sequence joins TRBV10-3 and TRBJ2-2; D possibly uses TRBD1 or TRBD2 (5 bases each). V was pared by 10 bases and J by 0 bases, with 9 bases between. Germline CDR1 is ENHRY and CDR2 is SYGVKD. There are 13 residues in the CDR3. CDR3 in DNA: TGTGCCACAGGGACCCCGAACACCGGGGAGCTGTTTTTT. Residues: CATGTPNTGELFF.

There are a few counts of this clonotype. The genes are TRBV19 and TRBJ2-7; a possible D gene is TRBD1 (6 bases). The germline gives CDR1 LNHDA, CDR2 SQIVND (reference sequence). With 3 bases removed from V and 0 bases from J, the gap between germline ends came to 9 bases. This CDR3 region has 14 residues. CDR3 nucleotide sequence: TGTGCCAGTAGTATGGACAGCTTCTCCTACGAGCAGTACTTC. It translates to CASSMDSFSYEQYF.

This clonotype was seen more than once but under ten times. The chain joins TRBV5-5 to TRBJ2-5; a possible D gene is TRBD1 (6 bases). The CDR3 is 15 amino acids. Germline loops: CDR1 SGHKS, CDR2 YYEKEE (reference sequence). Trimming stripped 2 bases from V and 5 bases from J, with 16 bases between. CDR3 sequence reads: CASSFGQGSIETQYF. CDR3 nucleotide sequence: TGTGCCAGCAGCTTCGGTCAGGGGTCGATCGAGACCCAGTACTTC.

The chain couples TRBV18 to TRBJ2-1; 9 nucleotides match TRBD2. The germline CDR1 and CDR2 sequences are KGHSH and LQKENI. The CDR3 has 17 amino acids. J gave up 8 bases and V 2 bases, and 13 bases lay outside the gene matches. The CDR3 protein is CASSPLVWRGGDHEQFF. The CDR3 bases are TGTGCCAGCTCACCATTGGTCTGGCGGGGGGGCGATCATGAGCAGTTCTTC.

This clonotype was counted only a few times. J is TRBJ1-6 and V is TRBV6-6, with 7 bases fitting TRBD1. There are 13 residues in the CDR3. After removal of 5 bases from V and 9 bases from J, the junction contained 4 bases not matched to a gene. The germline V gene has CDR1 MNHNY and CDR2 SVGAGI (reference sequence). CDR3 bases: TGTGCCAGCAGTATGACAGGGACTTCACCCCTCCACTTT. This encodes CASSMTGTSPLHF.

This clonotype was counted at least ten times. The chain employs TRBV6-1 and TRBJ2-6; no firm D call. Deletions cut 8 bases from V and 0 bases from J, with 2 bases between. Looked up from germline, CDR1 is MNHNS and CDR2 is SASEGT. This CDR3 is built from 12 residues. For the CDR3, the DNA is TGTGCCAGCCGCTCTGGGGCCAACGTCCTGACTTTC. It translates to CASRSGANVLTF.

There are many counts of this clonotype. The chain recombines TRBV20-1 with TRBJ2-3; TRBD2 is a possible D gene (6 bases). Looked up from germline, CDR1 is DFQATT and CDR2 is SNEGSKA (reference sequence). This CDR3 contains 15 residues. Trimming took 2 bases from V and 0 from J, leaving 12 bases between them. The CDR3 DNA reads as TGCAGTGCTAGAAGTTTCGCGGGGAGCACAGATACGCAGTATTTT. Amino acid sequence: CSARSFAGSTDTQYF.

The rearrangement links TRBV7-8 to TRBJ1-1; 8 positions match TRBD1. There are 15 residues in the CDR3. Germline CDR1 is SGHVS and CDR2 is FQNEAQ. V lost 2 bases to trimming and J lost 4 bases; unmatched junction nucleotides: 6. This CDR3 reads CASSLFRTGSTEAFF. In nucleotides, the CDR3 is TGTGCCAGCAGCTTATTCAGGACAGGGAGCACTGAAGCTTTCTTT.

The sample holds one count of this clonotype. This chain connects TRBV5-4 to TRBJ2-1; D gene unclear. The germline CDR1 and CDR2 sequences are SGHNT and YYREEE (reference sequence). This CDR3 region has 11 residues. Trimming stripped 5 bases from V and 7 bases from J, with 7 bases between. CDR3 protein: CASSLRNEQFF. The CDR3 coding sequence is TGTGCCAGCAGTTTGAGGAATGAGCAGTTCTTC.

This sequence joins TRBV9 and TRBJ2-7, with 12 bases lining up with TRBD2. V shed 3 bases and J 5 bases; nucleotides not matched to a gene: 3. The CDR3 contains 14 residues. Germline V gene lookup returns CDR1 SGDLS and CDR2 YYNGEE. CDR3 coding DNA: TGTGCCAGCAGCGATGGACTAGCGGGGAACGAGCAGTACTTC. This translates into CASSDGLAGNEQYF.

This chain joins TRBV3-1 and TRBJ2-7, with TRBD2 matching 7 bases. J lost 5 bases, V lost 10 bases, and 11 bases had no gene match. The germline CDR1 and CDR2 sequences are LGHDT and YNNKEL (reference sequence). This CDR3 contains 13 residues. The CDR3 is CATSGTNYDEQYF. The DNA for the CDR3 is TGTGCCACCTCCGGGACTAACTACGACGAGCAGTACTTC.

This clonotype has at least ten counts. V is TRBV6-6 and J is TRBJ2-5; 7 bases map to TRBD1. Germline-derived CDR1 and CDR2 are MNHNY and SVGAGI (reference sequence). Trimming removed 6 bases from V and 2 bases from J; junction bases left unmatched: 9. The CDR3 totals 15 residues. The CDR3 here is CASRLTRDRQETQYF. In DNA, the CDR3 is TGTGCCAGCAGATTAACCCGGGACAGACAAGAGACCCAGTACTTC.

In DNA form, the CDR3 reads TGCAGTGCTAGAAAGGCGGGGCGGGACACAGATACGCAGTATTTT. Encoded protein: CSARKAGRDTDTQYF. The J gene is TRBJ2-3, the V gene TRBV20-1, with a possible D match to TRBD2 (6 bases). This CDR3 spans 15 amino acids. The V end lost 2 bases, the J end lost 2 bases, and 14 bases lay between the germline ends. Germline CDR1 is DFQATT and CDR2 is SNEGSKA (reference sequence).